The sequence of this TCR beta chain was determined in a study of human T cells and chemical hapten exposure. Study background: Small pooled library volume differences chiefly drove per-sample TCR yield variation. Points from the study as a whole: No shift was seen in TCRs above 1 in 1000 frequency with DPC sensitization.

A remark on this clonotype: Its antigen is currently unknown. A read error may be the cause here, since a much bigger clone is one base away.

As to time point: healthy volunteer bleed at 6 weeks. Sequencing started from total RNA isolated from unfractionated whole blood. MiXCR was run by TCRdb on the RACE reads, yielding one entry per CDR3 protein. The sample contains roughly 75,000 distinct CDR3 sequences, around 9.3% of which appear only once. V was pared by 4 bases and J by 6 bases, with 16 bases between. CDR1 is SQVTM and CDR2 is ANQGSEA in the germline V gene. The length of the CDR3 is 14 residues. What was sequenced was whole blood. The chain combines TRBV29-1 with TRBJ2-1; a possible D gene is TRBD2 (7 bases). This receptor was identified in a female donor in good health. Some clones in this sample may be carry-over from other donors' samples. The CDR3 coding sequence is TGCAGCGTTGTTGGGGGGGCCGGTACCAATGAGCAGTTCTTC. As protein: CSVVGGAGTNEQFF.